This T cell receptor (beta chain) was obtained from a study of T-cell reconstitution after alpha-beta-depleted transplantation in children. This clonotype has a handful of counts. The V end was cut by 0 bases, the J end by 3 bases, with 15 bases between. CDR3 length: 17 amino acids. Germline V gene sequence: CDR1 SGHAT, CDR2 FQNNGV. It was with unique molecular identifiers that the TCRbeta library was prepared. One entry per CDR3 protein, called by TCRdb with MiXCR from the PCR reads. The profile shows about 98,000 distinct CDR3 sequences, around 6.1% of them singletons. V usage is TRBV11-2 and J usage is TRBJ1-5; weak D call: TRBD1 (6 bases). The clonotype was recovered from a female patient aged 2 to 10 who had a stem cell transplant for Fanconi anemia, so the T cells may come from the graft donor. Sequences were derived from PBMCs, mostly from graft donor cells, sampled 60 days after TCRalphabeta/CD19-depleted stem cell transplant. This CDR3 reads CASSLDSNRANNQPQHF. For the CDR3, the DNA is TGTGCCAGCAGCTTAGATAGTAACAGGGCTAACAATCAGCCCCAGCATTTT.